These T cell receptor beta chains were read from a single sample in a study of blood T cell repertoires in COVID-19. The assay was immunoSEQ multiplex PCR, and TCRdb's table has in-frame clones only and misses some. In the table there are about 270,000 clones, more than 80% of which are singletons. The specimen was PBMCs or T cells enriched from blood (not recorded which). Source of these receptors: a woman in her late teens or twenties who had recovered from COVID-19. The CDR3 runs from the conserved cysteine through the conserved F or W. Fields, in order: CDR3 protein, CDR3 DNA, clone size, V gene, D gene, J gene. A D gene is named only where the DNA matches it firmly. Some rows mark clone size as missing; the rest say once, few, many or name a class of expanded clone.

CAWSMAHNQPQHF	TGTGCCTGGAGTATGGCCCACAATCAGCCCCAGCATTTT	once	TRBV30	.	TRBJ1-5
CASANRDSYNSPLHF	TGTGCCTCCGCGAACCGAGACTCCTATAATTCACCCCTCCACTTT	.	TRBV10-3	.	TRBJ1-6
CASSVTGMNTEAFF	TGTGCCAGCAGCGTGACAGGAATGAACACTGAAGCTTTCTTT	.	TRBV5-4	.	TRBJ1-1
CAWKGQENAEAFF	TGTGCCTGGAAGGGACAGGAGAACGCTGAAGCTTTCTTT	.	TRBV30	TRBD1	TRBJ1-1
CASRDLTGKNNYGYTF	TGCGCCAGCAGGGATCTTACAGGGAAAAATAACTATGGCTACACCTTC	.	TRBV10-2	.	TRBJ1-2
CSVGHRDPYEQYF	TGCAGCGTTGGGCACAGGGACCCCTACGAGCAGTACTTC	.	TRBV29-1	.	TRBJ2-7
CASSDRTSAYEQYF	TGCGCCAGCAGTGACAGGACTAGCGCCTACGAGCAGTACTTC	.	TRBV10-1	TRBD2	TRBJ2-7
CATGASTGDPKLNTEAFF	TGTGCCACCGGGGCCTCCACAGGGGACCCTAAGCTGAACACTGAAGCTTTCTTT	.	TRBV10-3	TRBD1	TRBJ1-1
CSVMDREQFF	TGCAGCGTTATGGACAGAGAGCAGTTCTTC	.	TRBV29-1	.	TRBJ2-1
CASSSDRGQEQFF	TGTGCCAGCAGCTCTGACAGGGGCCAGGAGCAGTTCTTC	.	TRBV7-2	TRBD1	TRBJ2-1
CASSSATGLNTEAFF	TGTGCCAGCAGCTCAGCGACAGGCCTTAACACTGAAGCTTTCTTT	.	TRBV11-2	.	TRBJ1-1
CASSQLERGIGGAFF	TGCGCCAGCAGCCAACTAGAACGGGGGATCGGTGGAGCTTTCTTT	.	TRBV4-1	.	TRBJ1-1
CASSPSTGGYGYTF	TGCGCCAGCAGCCCATCGACGGGGGGCTATGGCTACACCTTC	.	TRBV5-1	.	TRBJ1-2
CASSELGGSTDTQYF	TGCGCCAGCAGTGAGTTGGGAGGGAGCACAGATACGCAGTATTTT	.	TRBV10-2	TRBD2	TRBJ2-3
CASSFGGDRVRGYTF	TGTGCCAGCAGTTTTGGCGGGGACAGGGTAAGGGGCTACACCTTC	.	TRBV28	TRBD1	TRBJ1-2
CSVERAFF	TGCAGCGTTGAGCGAGCTTTCTTT	.	TRBV29-1	.	TRBJ1-1
CASSEWRDRPQHF	TGCGCCAGCAGTGAGTGGAGGGATCGGCCCCAGCATTTT	once	TRBV10-1	.	TRBJ1-5
CATSRDSISYEQYF	TGTGCCACCAGCAGAGATTCTATCTCCTACGAGCAGTACTTC	.	TRBV15	.	TRBJ2-7
CASRDSVDSYEQYF	TGTGCCAGCCGTGACAGCGTTGACTCCTACGAGCAGTACTTC	.	TRBV27	.	TRBJ2-7
CAWRRGGDTDTQYF	TGTGCCTGGAGACGCGGGGGCGACACAGATACGCAGTATTTT	.	TRBV30	.	TRBJ2-3
CASSVTGNSPLHF	TGTGCCAGCAGTGTAACGGGAAATTCACCCCTCCACTTT	once	TRBV28	.	TRBJ1-6
CASSGGTGKPYEQYF	TGTGCCAGCAGCGGAGGGACAGGAAAACCCTACGAGCAGTACTTC	few	TRBV5-4	TRBD1	TRBJ2-7
CASSLDSVMYPTGELFF	TGTGCCAGCAGCTTAGATTCGGTCATGTACCCAACCGGGGAGCTGTTTTTT	.	TRBV11-3	.	TRBJ2-2
CASSEGKGRSNQPQHF	TGTGCCAGCAGTGAAGGCAAGGGGAGGAGCAATCAGCCCCAGCATTTT	.	TRBV6-1	.	TRBJ1-5
CASSTQGVETQYF	TGCGCCAGCAGTACGCAGGGGGTAGAGACCCAGTACTTC	.	TRBV5-1	TRBD1	TRBJ2-5
CASSDNGGGNYEQYF	TGTGCCAGCAGTGACAATGGGGGGGGAAACTACGAGCAGTACTTC	once	TRBV2	TRBD2	TRBJ2-7
CASSLMVQAPYNEQFF	TGTGCCAGCAGCTTAATGGTACAGGCCCCCTACAATGAGCAGTTCTTC	.	TRBV7-3	.	TRBJ2-1
CATSSGGTLPSTDTQYF	TGTGCCACTTCTAGCGGGGGGACCCTTCCAAGCACAGATACGCAGTATTTT	.	TRBV24-1	TRBD2	TRBJ2-3
CASSQLEGFYEQYF	TGTGCCAGCAGTCAACTAGAGGGATTCTACGAGCAGTACTTC	.	TRBV28	.	TRBJ2-7
CASSNNPDRADTQYF	TGTGCCAGCAGTAACAACCCGGACAGGGCAGATACGCAGTATTTT	.	TRBV6-6	TRBD1	TRBJ2-3
CASSVASGGPGDTQYF	TGTGCCAGCAGCGTCGCTAGCGGGGGCCCGGGAGATACGCAGTATTTT	.	TRBV9	TRBD2	TRBJ2-3
CASSYGGRGYTF	TGTGCCAGCAGTTACGGTGGGCGCGGCTACACCTTC	.	TRBV6-5	.	TRBJ1-2
CASSLGTGSYQPQHF	TGCGCCAGCAGCTTGGGGACAGGGTCATATCAGCCCCAGCATTTT	.	TRBV5-1	TRBD1	TRBJ1-5
CASSPFVPRDYTF	TGTGCCAGCAGTCCTTTCGTCCCGCGGGACTACACCTTC	.	TRBV6-5	.	TRBJ1-2
CASKTETNEKLFF	TGTGCCAGCAAAACAGAGACTAATGAAAAACTGTTTTTT	.	TRBV18	.	TRBJ1-4
CASSDTGMQNQPQHF	TGTGCCAGTAGTGATACAGGGATGCAAAATCAGCCCCAGCATTTT	.	TRBV19	.	TRBJ1-5
CASGSYNEQFF	TGTGCCAGCGGCAGCTACAATGAGCAGTTCTTC	.	TRBV2	.	TRBJ2-1
CASGLGQATNEKLFF	TGTGCTAGTGGTTTGGGACAGGCAACTAATGAAAAACTGTTTTTT	.	TRBV12-5	.	TRBJ1-4
CASSPNSGGEETQYF	TGTGCCAGCTCACCAAATAGCGGGGGGGAAGAGACCCAGTACTTC	.	TRBV18	TRBD2	TRBJ2-5
CASSFQGANEKLFF	TGCGCCAGCAGCTTCCAGGGTGCTAATGAAAAACTGTTTTTT	.	TRBV5-1	.	TRBJ1-4
CASSLVGQINQETQYF	TGCGCCAGCAGCTTGGTTGGGCAGATAAACCAAGAGACCCAGTACTTC	.	TRBV5-1	.	TRBJ2-5
CASSADSLDHSYNSPLHF	TGTGCCAGCAGCGCAGACAGCCTAGACCACTCCTATAATTCACCCCTCCACTTT	.	TRBV7-6	.	TRBJ1-6
CASSSTSVAYEQYF	TGTGCCAGCAGCTCGACTAGCGTCGCCTACGAGCAGTACTTC	.	TRBV28	TRBD2	TRBJ2-7
CASSRTGGDTEAFF	TGTGCCAGCAGCCGGACGGGAGGGGACACTGAAGCTTTCTTT	.	TRBV11-3	.	TRBJ1-1
CAWSRDRAYEQYF	TGTGCCTGGAGTCGGGACAGGGCCTACGAGCAGTACTTC	.	TRBV30	TRBD1	TRBJ2-7
CASSQESVLYNSPLHF	TGTGCCAGCAGCCAAGAGTCAGTTCTTTATAATTCACCCCTCCACTTT	.	TRBV3-1/TRBV3-2	.	TRBJ1-6
CSVVGRDSEKLFF	TGCAGCGTTGTGGGCAGGGATTCTGAAAAACTGTTTTTT	.	TRBV29-1	.	TRBJ1-4